The 32 T cell receptor beta chains reported below all come from one sample, sequenced in a study of cytomegalovirus exposure and HLA in healthy donors. Use of 60 Vbeta and 13 Jbeta primers characterized the PCR. Here immunoSEQ multiplex PCR was the method, and the copy in TCRdb shows in-frame clones only, minus some. In the table there are about 140,000 clones, roughly four fifths of which are singletons. Sequenced sample: PBMCs. These receptors were collected from a man aged 40-49 years in good health and CMV-seropositive.

The chain is built from TRBV5-1 and TRBJ1-1; the match to TRBD1 covers 7 bases. Per germline, CDR1 SGHRS and CDR2 YFSETQ. V dropped 2 bases and J dropped 6; count of bases not matched to a gene: 4. The CDR3 runs to 13 residues. The CDR3 here is CASSLQGTPEAFF. The CDR3 DNA reads TGCGCCAGCAGCTTACAGGGGACCCCTGAAGCTTTCTTT.

This clone was observed a few times. DNA of the CDR3: TGTGCCAGCAGTTTTAGCGGGAGTGATTTAAAGCAGTACTTC. Translation: CASSFSGSDLKQYF. The chain uses TRBV6-5 and TRBJ2-7, with 9 bases lining up with TRBD2. Germline-derived CDR1 and CDR2 are MNHEY and SVGAGI. CDR3 size: 14 residues. J gave up 8 bases and V 4 bases, and 9 bases lay outside the gene matches.

This chain joins TRBV9 and TRBJ1-3, with D perhaps matching TRBD1 (5 bases). V was trimmed by 0 bases and J by 0 bases, leaving 13 bases between them. The germline gives CDR1 SGDLS, CDR2 YYNGEE. The CDR3 totals 17 residues. The CDR3 region is CASSVDGGGYSGNTIYF. The CDR3 nucleotides are TGTGCCAGCAGCGTAGACGGGGGTGGATACTCTGGAAACACCATATATTTT.

The chain has TRBV2 and TRBJ2-7; maybe TRBD2 (6 bases). The CDR3 contains 14 residues. Germline V gives CDR1 SNHLY, CDR2 FYNNEI. V was clipped by 8 bases and J by 3 bases, with 17 bases between them. DNA of the CDR3: TGTGCCAGCGCTGGGAGGAAGCTTGTCTACGAGCAGTACTTC. This encodes CASAGRKLVYEQYF.

The chain carries TRBV6-6 and TRBJ2-3; D may be TRBD2 (6 bases). The germline V and J ends were trimmed by 0 bases and 0 bases, with 7 bases remaining between them. Germline V CDR1 and CDR2: MNHNY, SVGAGI (reference sequence). The CDR3 extends over 15 amino acids. This CDR3 reads CASSYSRESTDTQYF. The CDR3, as DNA: TGTGCCAGCAGTTACTCACGGGAGAGCACAGATACGCAGTATTTT.

V gene TRBV18 combines with J gene TRBJ1-3; possibly TRBD1 for D (5 bases). This CDR3 comprises 16 residues. With 2 bases removed from V and 0 bases from J, the gap between germline ends came to 11 bases. CDR1 and CDR2 from the germline V gene are KGHSH and LQKENI. CDR3 loop: CASSPSADSSGNTIYF. CDR3 sequence (DNA): TGTGCCAGCTCACCATCCGCAGACAGCTCTGGAAACACCATATATTTT.

CDR3 protein: CASSLAGAGGHENIQYF. DNA for the CDR3: TGCGCCAGCAGCTTGGCCGGGGCGGGGGGGCACGAAAACATTCAGTACTTC. This rearrangement joins TRBV5-1 to TRBJ2-4, with 9 bases matching TRBD2. Germline V gives CDR1 SGHRS, CDR2 YFSETQ. CDR3 length: 17 amino acids. V shed 0 bases, J shed 5 bases, and the junction held 9 bases outside the gene matches.

CDR3 coding DNA: TGTGCCAGCAGCGCGGCGGCAGGGGTCGGCACTGAAGCTTTCTTT. Translated, it gives CASSAAAGVGTEAFF. V usage is TRBV6-5 and J usage is TRBJ1-1; D perhaps matches TRBD1 (6 bases). The germline gives CDR1 MNHEY, CDR2 SVGAGI. Trimming shortened V by 6 bases and J by 4 bases, and 18 bases separated the two germline ends. The length of the CDR3 is 15 residues.

This rearrangement joins TRBV19 to TRBJ2-3, with 10 positions matching TRBD2. Germline CDR1 is LNHDA and CDR2 is SQIVND (reference sequence). V gave up 6 bases and J gave up 1 base; unmatched junction bases: 10. The length of the CDR3 is 17 residues. CDR3 coding DNA: TGTGCCAGTAGCCCTCGATGGCTAGCGGGAGGCACAGATACGCAGTATTTT. Encoded protein: CASSPRWLAGGTDTQYF.

In its sample, this clone was seen once. The J gene is TRBJ2-2, the V gene TRBV10-1, with a weak D call TRBD1 (7 bases). The germline V gene encodes CDR1 WNHNN and CDR2 SYGVQD (reference sequence). CDR3 length: 16 residues. V dropped 6 bases and J dropped 9 bases, with 23 bases sitting between them. DNA of the CDR3: TGCGCCAGCAGCCTCGGGGGAGAAGGGGGCGAGCGGGAGCTGTTTTTT. This encodes CASSLGGEGGERELFF.

V is TRBV4-1 and J is TRBJ2-7; tentative D call: TRBD2 (5 bases). CDR1 and CDR2 (germline): MGHRA, YSYEKL. Deletions cut 6 bases from V and 6 bases from J, with 18 bases between. This CDR3 has 14 residues. The CDR3 reads CASSLALTGSEQYF. In DNA, the CDR3 is TGCGCCAGCAGTCTAGCTTTGACCGGGTCCGAGCAGTACTTC.

This CDR3 is CASSAGDRGNEKLFF. The CDR3 DNA follows: TGTGCCAGTAGTGCGGGGGACAGGGGAAATGAAAAACTGTTTTTT. The chain combines TRBV19 with TRBJ1-4; 10 bases agree with TRBD1. The CDR3 has 15 residues. The trim removed 5 bases at V and 5 bases at J, leaving 5 bases unmatched. Germline CDR1 reads LNHDA; CDR2 reads SQIVND (reference sequence).

This chain connects TRBV28 to TRBJ2-7; unclear D gene. CDR3 size: 13 residues. The V gene lost 3 bases and the J gene lost 2 bases, with 8 bases spanning the gap. CDR1 is MDHEN, CDR2 SYDVKM, per germline. In nucleotides, the CDR3 is TGTGCCAGCAGTTTGAACAGTCCCTACGAGCAGTACTTC. It is translated as CASSLNSPYEQYF.

Remarks on this clone: The sample has other DNA sequences that encode this CDR3 too. The chain is built from TRBV5-1 and TRBJ2-2; 7 bases map to TRBD1. Germline lookup yields CDR1 SGHRS and CDR2 YFSETQ. The CDR3 totals 15 residues. Losses at the gene ends were 5 bases for V and 2 bases for J; bases not matched to a gene: 6. The CDR3 is CASRRGTANTGELFF. Here the CDR3 DNA reads TGCGCCAGCAGGAGGGGGACAGCTAACACCGGGGAGCTGTTTTTT.

The J gene is TRBJ1-1, the V gene TRBV29-1; D is possibly TRBD1 (5 bases). CDR3 length: 14 amino acids. The V and J ends lost 5 bases and 2 bases respectively, with 15 bases between them. The germline CDR1 and CDR2 sequences are SQVTM and ANQGSEA. CDR3 protein: CSVNFGGVNTEAFF. The DNA of the CDR3 is TGCAGCGTTAACTTCGGGGGGGTTAACACTGAAGCTTTCTTT.

This sequence joins TRBV5-1 and TRBJ1-1; 12 bases align to TRBD1. The CDR3 sequence is 19 residues long. Trimming cost V 2 bases and J 5 bases; bases outside gene matches: 16. CDR1 and CDR2 (germline): SGHRS, YFSETQ. The CDR3 spells CASSFGHGTGGIGGTEAFF. The CDR3 DNA reads as TGCGCCAGCAGCTTCGGGCACGGGACAGGGGGCATAGGGGGAACTGAAGCTTTCTTT.

Here the CDR3 DNA reads TGTGCCAGCAGCTTAGCGCTAAGCGGGGTAAACACCGGGGAGCTGTTTTTT. Its protein product is CASSLALSGVNTGELFF. This sequence joins TRBV7-9 and TRBJ2-2; 7 nucleotides line up with TRBD2. The V gene's germline CDR1 is SEHNR and CDR2 FQNEAQ (reference sequence). V was pared by 0 bases and J by 2 bases, with 6 bases of the junction left unmatched. The CDR3 length is 17 residues.

This chain joins TRBV18 and TRBJ2-7, with a weak D call TRBD2 (6 bases). This CDR3 spans 12 amino acids. Germline CDR1 and CDR2: KGHSH and LQKENI. V lost 5 bases to trimming and J lost 1 base, with 6 bases between them. Here the CDR3 reads CASSGGSYEQYF. CDR3 bases: TGTGCCAGCTCAGGGGGGTCCTACGAGCAGTACTTC. The complete variable domain, with remaining parts taken from reference TRBV18 and TRBJ2-7, reads NAGVMQNPRHLVRRRGQEARLRCSPMKGHSHVYWYRQLPEEGLKFMVYLQKENIIDESGMPKERFSAEFPKEGPSILRIQQVVRGDSAAYFCASSGGSYEQYFGPGTRLTVT.

The chain uses TRBV5-1 and TRBJ2-7; D is possibly TRBD1 (6 bases). Germline V gene sequence: CDR1 SGHRS, CDR2 YFSETQ. V lost 1 base and J 3 bases, leaving 8 bases between the germline ends. The CDR3 runs 13 residues. CDR3 sequence: CASSLQGSYEQYF. In DNA, the CDR3 is TGCGCCAGCAGCTTGCAGGGGAGCTACGAGCAGTACTTC.

The chain joins TRBV27 to TRBJ1-1, with unresolved D. Trimming pared 6 bases from V and 0 bases from J, leaving 11 bases between. The CDR3 length is 14 residues. CDR1 MNHEY and CDR2 SMNVEV come from the germline V gene (reference sequence). The CDR3 region has the DNA TGTGCCAGCAGCCTAAAATATATGAACACTGAAGCTTTCTTT. The encoded protein is CASSLKYMNTEAFF.

This clone was counted a few times. The chain is built from TRBV18 and TRBJ2-2, with D hard to call. The V gene lost 6 bases and the J gene lost 6 bases, with 5 bases spanning the gap. There are 11 residues in the CDR3. CDR1 is KGHSH and CDR2 is LQKENI in the germline V gene. The CDR3 reads CASSYAGELFF. The CDR3 bases are TGTGCCAGCTCTTATGCCGGGGAGCTGTTTTTT.

This chain links TRBV7-6 with TRBJ2-3; 7 bases are shared with TRBD2. The V gene's germline CDR1 is SGHVS and CDR2 FNYEAQ. V was clipped by 1 base and J by 0 bases; unmatched bases: 4. The CDR3 sequence is 16 residues long. Written as DNA, the CDR3 is TGTGCCAGCAGCTTAGGTACTAGCGTTAGCACAGATACGCAGTATTTT. It specifies CASSLGTSVSTDTQYF.

In this sample, this clone turned up once. This chain uses TRBV10-3 with TRBJ1-4; D might be TRBD1 (6 bases). Germline values: CDR1 ENHRY, CDR2 SYGVKD. Trimming removed 3 bases from V and 5 bases from J, with 10 bases in between. The CDR3 covers 14 residues. The CDR3 nucleotides are TGTGCCATCAGTGATTGGCAGGGGAATGAAAAACTGTTTTTT. It specifies CAISDWQGNEKLFF.

The sample holds one count of this clone. The gene calls are TRBV5-1 and TRBJ1-3; possible D gene TRBD1, 6 bases. Trimming took 1 base from V and 3 from J, leaving 14 bases between them. The germline V gene has CDR1 SGHRS and CDR2 YFSETQ. The CDR3 spans 16 residues. As DNA, the CDR3 is TGCGCCAGCAGCTTGCGGGGGGCGGCAAGTGGAAACACCATATATTTT. It encodes CASSLRGAASGNTIYF.

V usage is TRBV25-1 and J usage is TRBJ2-4; 10 positions match TRBD2. Germline values: CDR1 MGHDK, CDR2 SYGVNS. The CDR3 totals 15 residues. Unmatched junction bases numbered 9, after V lost 8 bases and J lost 5 bases. The chain's CDR3 is CASQTRSGGQNIQYF. The CDR3 DNA reads TGTGCCAGCCAAACTCGTAGCGGGGGGCAAAACATTCAGTACTTC.

This sequence joins TRBV7-9 and TRBJ2-2; TRBD2 matches 13 bases. CDR1 and CDR2 (germline): SEHNR, FQNEAQ (reference sequence). This CDR3 region has 14 residues. The ends lost 7 bases at V and 6 bases at J; junction bases unmatched: 2. The CDR3 DNA sequence: TGTGCCAGCAACGGACTAGCGGGGGCCGGGGAGCTGTTTTTT. Translated, it gives CASNGLAGAGELFF.

The gene calls are TRBV19 and TRBJ1-1; D perhaps matches TRBD1 (6 bases). V lost 7 bases and J lost 5, with 14 bases in between. The germline V gene has CDR1 LNHDA and CDR2 SQIVND (reference sequence). This CDR3 contains 13 residues. CDR3 sequence: CASMERGSTEAFF. The CDR3 DNA is TGTGCCAGTATGGAGAGGGGGAGTACTGAAGCTTTCTTT.

This rearrangement joins TRBV2 to TRBJ2-5; TRBD2 aligns across 10 bases. After removal of 3 bases from V and 4 bases from J, the junction contained 14 bases not matched to a gene. Germline V gene lookup returns CDR1 SNHLY and CDR2 FYNNEI. The CDR3 covers 18 residues. For the CDR3, the DNA is TGTGCCAGCAGTGATATTTTAGCGGGGGGTTTCGGTATAGAGACCCAGTACTTC. Its translation: CASSDILAGGFGIETQYF.

This clone came up once. The V and J genes are TRBV28 and TRBJ1-2; D gene uncertain. The V end was cut by 3 bases, the J end by 8 bases, with 16 bases between. In germline, CDR1 is MDHEN, CDR2 SYDVKM. The CDR3 has 14 amino acids. The CDR3 DNA reads TGTGCCAGCAGTTTGGTTGCAGGATATGGAGGCTACACCTTC. Amino acid sequence: CASSLVAGYGGYTF.

The chain recombines TRBV30 with TRBJ2-1; TRBD2 agrees at 7 bases. The V segment lost 4 bases and the J segment 3 bases; nucleotides outside the gene matches: 12. Germline loops: CDR1 GTSNPN, CDR2 SVGIG (reference sequence). This CDR3 contains 16 residues. The CDR3 DNA follows: TGTGCCTGGACTAGCGGTCCCCAAAGGGGCTACAATGAGCAGTTCTTC. Translation gives CAWTSGPQRGYNEQFF.

This chain links TRBV7-9 with TRBJ1-5; tentatively, D is TRBD1 (6 bases). V was pared by 8 bases and J by 0 bases, with 11 bases between. CDR1 is SEHNR, CDR2 FQNEAQ, per germline (reference sequence). The length of the CDR3 is 14 residues. The CDR3 reads CASEGGNSNQPQHF. In DNA, the CDR3 is TGTGCCAGCGAAGGGGGAAATAGCAATCAGCCCCAGCATTTT.

CDR3 nucleotide sequence: TGTGCCAGCTCAACGGGGGGACAGGGCGACTCCTACGAGCAGTACTTC. Protein product: CASSTGGQGDSYEQYF. The chain carries TRBV18 and TRBJ2-7; 9 positions match TRBD1. The CDR3 loop spans 16 amino acids. The J segment lost 0 bases and the V segment lost 5 bases, leaving 8 bases of the junction unmatched. Germline CDR1 and CDR2: KGHSH and LQKENI.